This T cell receptor (beta chain) was observed in a study of technical replicates of blood from a handful of donors. Profiling relied on immunoSEQ multiplex PCR, and the TCRdb table lists in-frame clones only, not all of them. The sample lists about 67,000 clones, roughly 97% occurring once. Trimming took off 11 bases at V and 5 bases at J, with 15 bases between the two ends. This CDR3 contains 12 residues. CDR1 is ENHRY and CDR2 is SYGVKD in the germline V gene. The chain combines TRBV10-3 with TRBJ2-5; weak D call: TRBD2 (5 bases). Sequencing was done on a sample of T cells isolated from PBMCs. This clonotype was sampled from a human donor in good health. In DNA, the CDR3 is TGTGCCCACGGACCGGGGTGGGAGACCCAGTACTTC. It encodes CAHGPGWETQYF.